The sequence of this T cell receptor beta chain was determined in a study of identifying expanded T cells in peripheral blood. CDR3 length: 14 residues. Trimming removed 0 bases from V and 8 bases from J, with 14 bases in between. Looked up from germline, CDR1 is SGHDT and CDR2 is YYEEEE. Regarding the study as a whole: Differentially abundant clones: 0.95 to 1.5 between replicates, 16.4 at 2 to 3 weeks, less than 20 at four.

As for this clone: What it binds is unknown.

Clones were read by immunoSEQ multiplex PCR, and TCRdb kept only the in-frame ones, dropping some. The sample holds 91,000 or so clones; around nine tenths are singletons and the top ten take 3.5% to 5%. The receptor was derived from a person between 18 and 70 years old in good health. The specimen was blood. This chain connects TRBV5-6 to TRBJ1-2, with D possibly matching TRBD1 (5 bases). CDR3 DNA: TGTGCCAGCAGCTTGGATTTAGTATGGGGCGGCTACACCTTC. Protein sequence: CASSLDLVWGGYTF.